The next 27 T cell receptor beta chains were all read from a single sample in a study of technical replicates of blood from a handful of donors. Measured with immunoSEQ multiplex PCR; TCRdb has only the in-frame clones, and not every one. This sample has about 82,000 clones, with around 90% found just once. The material sequenced was T cells isolated from PBMCs. All receptors come from a human donor in good health.

The chain combines TRBV6-6 with TRBJ2-3, with no clear D. The CDR3 spans 15 residues. Germline V CDR1 and CDR2: MNHNY, SVGAGI (reference sequence). With 0 bases removed from V and 2 bases from J, the gap between germline ends came to 9 bases. In DNA form, the CDR3 reads TGTGCCAGCAGTTACTCGGTCACAGACACAGATACGCAGTATTTT. As protein: CASSYSVTDTDTQYF.

The rearrangement links TRBV11-2 to TRBJ1-1; no clear D gene. Trimming cost V 2 bases and J 0 bases, with 7 bases left between them. Germline V lookup: CDR1 SGHAT, CDR2 FQNNGV. The CDR3 loop spans 14 amino acids. The CDR3 nucleotides are TGTGCCAGCAGCTTAACTGAGATGAACACTGAAGCTTTCTTT. Translating gives CASSLTEMNTEAFF.

The chain recombines TRBV29-1 with TRBJ2-1; possibly TRBD2 for D (5 bases). This CDR3 has 11 residues. V dropped 6 bases and J dropped 9 bases, with 12 bases sitting between them. CDR1 and CDR2 from the germline V gene are SQVTM and ANQGSEA. The chain's CDR3 is CSVTREVEQFF. The CDR3, as DNA: TGCAGCGTGACTCGGGAAGTTGAGCAGTTCTTC.

CDR3 in amino acids: CASTRAGLAGKDTQYF. The CDR3 coding sequence is TGTGCCAGCACCAGAGCGGGACTAGCGGGAAAAGATACGCAGTATTTT. This chain uses TRBV27 with TRBJ2-3; TRBD2 matches at 13 bases. The J segment lost 5 bases and the V segment lost 7 bases, leaving 9 bases of the junction unmatched. This CDR3 has 16 residues. The germline CDR1 and CDR2 sequences are MNHEY and SMNVEV (reference sequence).

V gene TRBV11-3 combines with J gene TRBJ1-1; D may be TRBD1 (5 bases). This CDR3 comprises 14 residues. The germline gives CDR1 SGHNT, CDR2 YENEEA. V was cut by 1 base and J by 5 bases, with 11 bases left in between. CDR3 region: CASSLGRHRTEAFF. DNA for the CDR3: TGTGCCAGCAGCTTAGGTAGGCACAGGACTGAAGCTTTCTTT.

This clone was found once. The rearrangement uses TRBV28 and TRBJ1-1; no definite D call. Germline values: CDR1 MDHEN, CDR2 SYDVKM. This CDR3 comprises 13 residues. With 5 bases removed from V and 3 bases from J, the gap between germline ends came to 10 bases. The CDR3 coding sequence is TGTGCCAGCAGTAGAGAGCTTTACACTGAAGCTTTCTTT. It is translated as CASSRELYTEAFF.

The rearrangement joins TRBV7-9 to TRBJ2-5; 9 nucleotides agree with TRBD1. Germline values: CDR1 SEHNR, CDR2 FQNEAQ (reference sequence). V shed 0 bases, J shed 2 bases, and the junction held 7 bases outside the gene matches. The CDR3 covers 17 residues. CDR3 in amino acids: CASSLASGTGKQETQYF. CDR3 coding DNA: TGTGCCAGCAGCTTAGCCTCTGGGACAGGGAAACAAGAGACCCAGTACTTC.

The gene calls are TRBV27 and TRBJ2-7; the match to TRBD2 covers 13 bases. The CDR3 is 18 residues long. J gave up 4 bases and V 5 bases, and 14 bases lay outside the gene matches. CDR1 and CDR2 from the germline V gene are MNHEY and SMNVEV (reference sequence). The CDR3 DNA reads TGTGCCAGCAGTCCCCATCCAGGGACTAGCGGGATAAGTTACGAGCAGTACTTC. It translates to CASSPHPGTSGISYEQYF.

The V and J genes are TRBV5-1 and TRBJ1-2, with D tentatively TRBD1 (5 bases). Trimming stripped 0 bases from V and 8 bases from J, with 17 bases between. Germline V gene sequence: CDR1 SGHRS, CDR2 YFSETQ. The CDR3 consists of 15 residues. CDR3 bases: TGCGCCAGCAGCTTGGATGGACTGGGAGGGGAAGGCTACACCTTC. It codes for CASSLDGLGGEGYTF. The variable domain in full, completed from reference TRBV5-1 and TRBJ1-2, reads KAGVTQTPRYLIKTRGQQVTLSCSPISGHRSVSWYQQTPGQGLQFLFEYFSETQRNKGNFPGRFSGRQFSNSRSEMNVSTLELGDSALYLCASSLDGLGGEGYTFGSGTRLTVV.

This chain connects TRBV5-1 to TRBJ1-1; D possibly corresponds to TRBD1 (6 bases). There are 14 residues in the CDR3. Germline CDR1 SGHRS, CDR2 YFSETQ. V was clipped by 4 bases and J by 5 bases, with 15 bases between them. The chain's CDR3 is CASSLGQLVTEAFF. CDR3 nucleotides: TGCGCCAGCAGCCTAGGACAGCTGGTTACTGAAGCTTTCTTT.

The rearrangement uses TRBV5-1 and TRBJ2-1; the D is unclear. The CDR3 runs to 15 residues. Germline V gene sequence: CDR1 SGHRS, CDR2 YFSETQ. Between the trimmed V and J ends, which lost 4 bases and 2 bases, there was a span of 13 bases. The CDR3, as DNA: TGCGCCAGCAGCCAATATCTGGGCACCTACAATGAGCAGTTCTTC. This translates into CASSQYLGTYNEQFF.

V gene TRBV4-3 combines with J gene TRBJ2-3; TRBD1 agrees at 7 bases. Germline V lookup: CDR1 LGHNA, CDR2 YSLEER. CDR3 length: 15 residues. V lost 5 bases and J lost 1; bases outside the gene matches: 6. CDR3 in amino acids: CASSVQGRGTDTQYF. CDR3 in DNA: TGCGCCAGCAGCGTACAGGGGAGAGGCACAGATACGCAGTATTTT.

The V and J genes are TRBV5-4 and TRBJ1-5; possible D gene TRBD1, 6 bases. Germline V gives CDR1 SGHNT, CDR2 YYREEE (reference sequence). V lost 7 bases and J lost 1, with 12 bases in between. This CDR3 is built from 14 residues. CDR3 sequence reads: CASSTGQSNQPQHF. The CDR3 nucleotides are TGTGCCAGCTCCACCGGACAGAGCAATCAGCCCCAGCATTTT.

J is TRBJ2-3 and V is TRBV5-1; D might be TRBD2 (5 bases). Trimming pared 6 bases from V and 5 bases from J, leaving 16 bases between. The germline CDR1 and CDR2 sequences are SGHRS and YFSETQ. CDR3 size: 14 residues. CDR3 DNA sequence: TGCGCCAGCATGATAAGTCGGGGAGAAGATACGCAGTATTTT. Translated: CASMISRGEDTQYF.

The chain recombines TRBV6-1 with TRBJ2-3; D possibly corresponds to TRBD1 (6 bases). V was pared by 6 bases and J by 0 bases, with 13 bases between. Looked up from germline, CDR1 is MNHNS and CDR2 is SASEGT. This CDR3 contains 15 residues. DNA of the CDR3: TGTGCCAGCAGCAACGACAGGAGCAGCACAGATACGCAGTATTTT. Amino acid sequence: CASSNDRSSTDTQYF.

The J gene is TRBJ2-7, the V gene TRBV29-1; 9 nucleotides agree with TRBD1. This CDR3 region has 13 residues. Looked up from germline, CDR1 is SQVTM and CDR2 is ANQGSEA. With V trimmed by 3 bases and J by 4 bases, 4 bases remained unmatched. The DNA for the CDR3 is TGCAGCGTTGAGACGGACAGGGGTTACGAGCAGTACTTC. Translated: CSVETDRGYEQYF.

The chain employs TRBV7-2 and TRBJ1-2; D is uncertain. CDR1 is SGHTA and CDR2 is FQGNSA in the germline V gene. V lost 5 bases and J lost 0, with 13 bases in between. The CDR3 has 15 amino acids. CDR3 sequence: CASSLSGLPNYGYTF. CDR3 coding DNA: TGTGCCAGCAGCCTTAGCGGGCTACCTAACTATGGCTACACCTTC.

The genes are TRBV19 and TRBJ1-2, with D possibly TRBD1 on 5 matching bases. Trimming stripped 3 bases from V and 7 bases from J, with 9 bases between. CDR1 LNHDA and CDR2 SQIVND come from the germline V gene (reference sequence). The CDR3 has 12 amino acids. CDR3 DNA: TGTGCCAGTAGTATGGGGGGACCTGGCTACACCTTC. Encoded protein: CASSMGGPGYTF.

DNA for the CDR3: TGTGCCAGCAGCTCGGGACTAGCGGGAGAGTACGAGCAGTACTTC. Translating gives CASSSGLAGEYEQYF. The rearrangement uses TRBV7-2 and TRBJ2-7, with 14 bases lining up with TRBD2. V trimming: 4 bases; J trimming: 4 bases; junction bases outside the gene matches: 3. The CDR3 length is 15 residues. Germline V CDR1 and CDR2: SGHTA, FQGNSA.

This rearrangement joins TRBV5-6 to TRBJ2-4; a possible D gene is TRBD2 (5 bases). The germline gives CDR1 SGHDT, CDR2 YYEEEE. V lost 6 bases to trimming and J lost 3 bases, with 22 bases between them. The CDR3 totals 17 residues. CDR3: CASTVASLLHIKNIQYF. In nucleotides, the CDR3 is TGTGCCAGCACCGTAGCGAGCCTCCTGCACATCAAAAACATTCAGTACTTC.

This clone has only a few counts. V gene TRBV4-3 combines with J gene TRBJ1-5; the D gene is possibly TRBD1 (6 bases). The length of the CDR3 is 17 residues. Germline V gene data show CDR1 as LGHNA and CDR2 as YSLEER. With 0 bases removed from V and 1 base from J, the gap between germline ends came to 13 bases. CDR3 DNA sequence: TGCGCCAGCAGCCAAGATCACGGGACAAGAAGCAATCAGCCCCAGCATTTT. The encoded protein is CASSQDHGTRSNQPQHF.

The gene calls are TRBV9 and TRBJ2-7; 13 positions match TRBD2. V lost 0 bases and J lost 4; bases outside the gene matches: 1. Germline CDR1 SGDLS, CDR2 YYNGEE. The CDR3 sequence is 15 residues long. CDR3 DNA sequence: TGTGCCAGCAGCGTAGGACTAGCGGGGGGATACGAGCAGTACTTC. Protein sequence: CASSVGLAGGYEQYF. Full variable domain (remainder filled in from reference TRBV9 and TRBJ2-7): DSGVTQTPKHLITATGQRVTLRCSPRSGDLSVYWYQQSLDQGLQFLIQYYNGEERAKGNILERFSAQQFPDLHSELNLSSLELGDSALYFCASSVGLAGGYEQYFGPGTRLTVT.

This chain joins TRBV6-1 and TRBJ2-7; the match to TRBD2 covers 9 bases. Germline CDR1 is MNHNS and CDR2 is SASEGT. V lost 5 bases and J lost 2; bases outside the gene matches: 1. This CDR3 is built from 13 residues. The CDR3 DNA sequence: TGTGCCAGCAGTCTAGCGGGACCCTACGAGCAGTACTTC. Translated, it gives CASSLAGPYEQYF.

The J gene is TRBJ1-5, the V gene TRBV30; D remains ambiguous. V was pared by 0 bases and J by 1 base, with 7 bases between. Germline values: CDR1 GTSNPN, CDR2 SVGIG (reference sequence). The CDR3 totals 14 residues. CDR3 residues: CAWSVRGSNQPQHF. DNA of the CDR3: TGTGCCTGGAGTGTACGGGGAAGCAATCAGCCCCAGCATTTT. The full variable domain, in which reference TRBV30 and TRBJ1-5 provide the parts outside the CDR3, is SQTIHQWPATLVQPVGSPLSLECTVEGTSNPNLYWYRQAAGRGLQLLFYSVGIGQISSEVPQNLSASRPQDRQFILSSKKLLLSDSGFYLCAWSVRGSNQPQHFGDGTRLSIL.

This clone was seen more than once but under ten times. The chain links TRBV6-5 to TRBJ1-1; D gene ambiguous. The CDR3 consists of 13 residues. V shed 11 bases and J shed 2 bases, with 15 bases lying between them. Per the germline V gene, CDR1 is MNHEY and CDR2 is SVGAGI. The DNA of the CDR3 is TGTGCCTCCAGGCGGGGAGCCAACACTGAAGCTTTCTTT. Translating it yields CASRRGANTEAFF.

This clone was picked up one time. The V call is TRBV27, the J call TRBJ2-5; 14 bases agree with TRBD2. The J segment lost 5 bases and the V segment lost 5 bases, leaving 7 bases of the junction unmatched. This CDR3 is 16 amino acids long. Germline assignment: CDR1 MNHEY and CDR2 SMNVEV (reference sequence). The CDR3 here is CASSIGTSGSIETQYF. The CDR3 coding sequence is TGTGCCAGCAGTATTGGGACTAGCGGGAGTATCGAGACCCAGTACTTC.

V gene TRBV10-3 combines with J gene TRBJ1-1; 10 bases are a match to TRBD1. Germline values: CDR1 ENHRY, CDR2 SYGVKD. This CDR3 has 13 amino acids. Trimming cost V 6 bases and J 6 bases; bases outside gene matches: 4. CDR3 nucleotide sequence: TGTGCCATCAGAGACAGGGGGCGTGCTGAAGCTTTCTTT. Translation: CAIRDRGRAEAFF.